This T cell receptor (beta chain) was found in a study of control samples from healthy donors and cancer patients. This CDR3 contains 15 residues. In germline, CDR1 is SGHTA, CDR2 FQGNSA. V was cut by 1 base and J by 1 base, with 8 bases left in between. Sequencing used immunoSEQ multiplex PCR; TCRdb keeps in-frame clones, though not all of them. The sample records about 80,000 clones, roughly 91% being singletons. The V and J genes are TRBV7-2 and TRBJ1-3; D call uncertain. Sample: blood. The sequence came from a man aged 45-60 years in good health. The CDR3 nucleotides read TGTGCCAGCAGCTTAGGGGTAGCGTCTGGAAACACCATATATTTT. Protein product: CASSLGVASGNTIYF.